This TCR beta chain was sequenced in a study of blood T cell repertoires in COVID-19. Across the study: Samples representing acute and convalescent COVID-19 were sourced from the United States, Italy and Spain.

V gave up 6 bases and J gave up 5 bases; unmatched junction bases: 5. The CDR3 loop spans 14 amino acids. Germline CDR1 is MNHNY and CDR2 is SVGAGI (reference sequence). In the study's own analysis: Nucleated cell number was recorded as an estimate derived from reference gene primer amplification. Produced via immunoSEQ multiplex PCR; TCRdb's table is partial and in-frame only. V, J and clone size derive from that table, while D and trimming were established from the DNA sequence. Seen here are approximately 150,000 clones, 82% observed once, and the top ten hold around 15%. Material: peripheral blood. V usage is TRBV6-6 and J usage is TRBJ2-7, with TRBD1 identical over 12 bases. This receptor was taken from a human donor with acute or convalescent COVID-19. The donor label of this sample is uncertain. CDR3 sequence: CASRGQGASHEQYF. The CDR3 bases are TGTGCCAGCAGGGGACAGGGGGCTAGCCACGAGCAGTACTTC.